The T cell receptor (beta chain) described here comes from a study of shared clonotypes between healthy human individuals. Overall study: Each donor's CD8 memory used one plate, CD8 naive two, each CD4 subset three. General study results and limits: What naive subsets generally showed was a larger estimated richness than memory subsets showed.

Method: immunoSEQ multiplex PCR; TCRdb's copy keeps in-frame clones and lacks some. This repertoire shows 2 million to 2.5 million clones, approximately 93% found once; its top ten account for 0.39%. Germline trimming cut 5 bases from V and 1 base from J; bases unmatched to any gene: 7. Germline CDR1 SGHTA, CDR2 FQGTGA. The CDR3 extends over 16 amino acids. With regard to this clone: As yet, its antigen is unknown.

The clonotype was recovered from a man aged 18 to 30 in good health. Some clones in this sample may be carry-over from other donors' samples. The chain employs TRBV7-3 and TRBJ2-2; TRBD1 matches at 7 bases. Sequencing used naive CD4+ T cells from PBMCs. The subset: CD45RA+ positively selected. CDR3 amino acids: CASSLQGRWNTGELFF. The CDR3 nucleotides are TGTGCCAGCAGCCTACAGGGGCGTTGGAACACCGGGGAGCTGTTTTTT.